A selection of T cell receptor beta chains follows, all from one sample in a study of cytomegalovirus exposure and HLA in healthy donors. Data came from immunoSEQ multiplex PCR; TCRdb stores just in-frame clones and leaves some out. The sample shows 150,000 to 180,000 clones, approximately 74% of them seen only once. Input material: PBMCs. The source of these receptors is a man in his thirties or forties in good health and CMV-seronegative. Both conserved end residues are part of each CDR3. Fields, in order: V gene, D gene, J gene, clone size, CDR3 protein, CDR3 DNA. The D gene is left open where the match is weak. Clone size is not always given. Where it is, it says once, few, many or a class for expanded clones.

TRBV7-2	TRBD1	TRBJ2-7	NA	CASSRNRGRTYEQYF	TGTGCCAGCAGCAGAAACAGGGGGCGGACCTACGAGCAGTACTTC
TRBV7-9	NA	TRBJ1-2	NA	CASSLVAKFGANYGYTF	TGTGCCAGCAGCTTAGTTGCCAAATTTGGAGCTAACTATGGCTACACCTTC
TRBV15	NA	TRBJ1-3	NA	CATSRDMWTDGGAIYF	TGTGCCACCAGCAGGGATATGTGGACGGACGGGGGTGCCATATATTTT
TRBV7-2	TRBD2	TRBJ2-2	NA	CASSFSGGAFLGELFF	TGTGCCAGCAGCTTTAGCGGGGGGGCCTTTCTCGGGGAGCTGTTTTTT
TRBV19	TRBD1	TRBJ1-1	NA	CATQKTGTNTEAFF	TGTGCCACGCAGAAGACAGGGACCAACACTGAAGCTTTCTTT
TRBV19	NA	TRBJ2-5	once	CASSITSQVAETQYF	TGTGCCAGTAGTATAACTTCCCAGGTCGCAGAGACCCAGTACTTC
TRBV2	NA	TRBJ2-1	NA	CASSGLFYNEQFF	TGTGCCAGCAGCGGACTGTTCTACAATGAGCAGTTCTTC
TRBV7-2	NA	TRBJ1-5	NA	CASSLDRANQPQHF	TGTGCCAGCAGCTTAGACAGGGCCAATCAGCCCCAGCATTTT
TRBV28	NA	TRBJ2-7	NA	CASSFGENRYEQYF	TGTGCCAGCAGTTTTGGGGAGAATCGCTACGAGCAGTACTTC
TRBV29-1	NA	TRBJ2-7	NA	CSVRSTPEQYF	TGCAGCGTTCGATCTACCCCCGAGCAGTACTTC
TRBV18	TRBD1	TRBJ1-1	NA	CASSPETGGMNTEAFF	TGTGCCAGCTCACCCGAGACAGGGGGTATGAACACTGAAGCTTTCTTT
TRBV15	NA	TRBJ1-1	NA	CATSRDRGASGTEAFF	TGTGCCACCAGCAGAGATCGCGGGGCCTCTGGGACTGAAGCTTTCTTT
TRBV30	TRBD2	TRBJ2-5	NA	CAWEETSGGETQYF	TGTGCCTGGGAAGAGACTAGCGGGGGAGAGACCCAGTACTTC
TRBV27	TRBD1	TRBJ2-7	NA	CASSTDRGLNSYEQYF	TGTGCCAGCAGTACAGACAGGGGGCTGAACTCCTACGAGCAGTACTTC
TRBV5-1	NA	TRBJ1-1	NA	CASSLDTEAFF	TGCGCCAGCAGCCTAGACACTGAAGCTTTCTTT
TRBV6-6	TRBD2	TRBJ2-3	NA	CASRTPGTSSDTQYF	TGTGCCAGCAGAACTCCGGGGACTAGTTCAGATACGCAGTATTTT
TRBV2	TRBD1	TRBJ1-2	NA	CASSTGAPTNYGYTF	TGTGCCAGCAGCACAGGGGCCCCTACTAACTATGGCTACACCTTC
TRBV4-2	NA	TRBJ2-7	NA	CASSQGGGYYEQYF	TGTGCCAGCAGCCAGGGGGGTGGGTACTACGAGCAGTACTTC
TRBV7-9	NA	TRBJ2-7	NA	CASSLVAYEQYF	TGTGCCAGCAGCTTAGTCGCCTACGAGCAGTACTTC
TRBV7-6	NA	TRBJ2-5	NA	CASSSGSRDRGETQYF	TGTGCCAGCAGCTCGGGGTCACGGGACCGGGGGGAGACCCAGTACTTC
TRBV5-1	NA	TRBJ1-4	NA	CASSWGGSNEKLFF	TGCGCCAGCAGCTGGGGGGGATCTAATGAAAAACTGTTTTTT
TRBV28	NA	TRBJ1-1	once	CASSHDSEAFF	TGTGCCAGCAGCCACGACAGTGAAGCTTTCTTT
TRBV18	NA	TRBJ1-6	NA	CASSPDSSYNSPLHF	TGTGCCAGCTCTCCCGACAGCTCCTATAATTCACCCCTCCACTTT
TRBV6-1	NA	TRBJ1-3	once	CASSSAFDSGNTIYF	TGTGCCAGCAGCTCAGCGTTCGACTCTGGAAACACCATATATTTT
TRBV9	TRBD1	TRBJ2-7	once	CASSPGQGWYEQYF	TGTGCCAGCAGCCCAGGACAGGGGTGGTACGAGCAGTACTTC
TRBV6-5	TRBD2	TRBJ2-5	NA	CASSPSGGAQETQYF	TGTGCCAGCAGTCCCAGCGGGGGGGCCCAAGAGACCCAGTACTTC
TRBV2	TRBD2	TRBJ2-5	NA	CASRTSGGRETQYF	TGTGCCAGCAGGACTAGCGGGGGGCGGGAGACCCAGTACTTC
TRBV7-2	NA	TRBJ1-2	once	CASSFTTIGGYPF	TGTGCCAGCAGCTTTACAACTATCGGTGGCTACCCCTTC
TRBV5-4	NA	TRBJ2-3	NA	CASSLPGGFGTDTQYF	TGTGCCAGCAGCCTACCAGGTGGATTTGGCACAGATACGCAGTATTTT
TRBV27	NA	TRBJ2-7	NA	CASSFHRTTYEQYF	TGTGCCAGCAGTTTCCACAGGACTACCTACGAGCAGTACTTC